The clone carrying this T cell receptor (beta chain) has at least ten counts. cDNA was made from roughly 470 ng RNA using alpha and beta constant primers. Using multiplexing indices, alpha and beta chain libraries were generated apart by chain-specific third strand synthesis. MiXCR, run by TCRdb on the 5' RACE reads, gives a single entry per CDR3 protein. There are approximately 22,000 distinct CDR3 sequences in the sample; approximately 9% occur only once, and 3% to 4.5% lies in the top ten. All unsorted peripheral T cells were captured because whole blood was used without fractionation. The sample is drawn from a study of HIV-infected patients and healthy controls. Trimming removed 2 bases at V and 0 bases at J, with 9 bases between. The CDR3 loop spans 15 amino acids. CDR1 SGHNT and CDR2 YYREEE come from the germline V gene (reference sequence).

The chain has TRBV5-4 and TRBJ2-4; TRBD1 is a possible D gene (5 bases). Sequencing input: blood. The TCR was taken from an adult in good health. The DNA of the CDR3 is TGTGCCAGCAGCTTTGTTGGGGCAGCCAAAAACATTCAGTACTTC. Amino acid sequence: CASSFVGAAKNIQYF.